One sample yielded the 20 T cell receptor beta chains listed below, sequenced in a study of blood T cell repertoires in COVID-19. Clones were read by immunoSEQ multiplex PCR, and TCRdb kept only the in-frame ones, dropping some. The sample contains under 200,000 clones, roughly four fifths of which appear only once. Sequenced sample: peripheral blood. The receptors originated from a woman aged 40 to 50 with acute or convalescent COVID-19.

The chain employs TRBV20-1 and TRBJ2-1; a weak D match, TRBD2 (6 bases). Germline CDR1 reads DFQATT; CDR2 reads SNEGSKA (reference sequence). CDR3 length equals 15 residues. V lost 3 bases to trimming and J lost 6 bases, with 18 bases between them. The DNA for the CDR3 is TGCAGTGCTAGTCCGACCCCAGCGGGTAGCAATGAGCAGTTCTTC. Its translation: CSASPTPAGSNEQFF.

The gene calls are TRBV19 and TRBJ2-7, with 8 nucleotides matching TRBD1. The ends lost 3 bases at V and 2 bases at J; junction bases unmatched: 6. The CDR3 totals 15 residues. Germline assignment: CDR1 LNHDA and CDR2 SQIVND (reference sequence). The CDR3 loop reads CASSMTGDPPYEQYF. The CDR3 coding sequence is TGTGCCAGTAGTATGACAGGGGATCCTCCCTACGAGCAGTACTTC.

This chain connects TRBV30 to TRBJ1-1, with D possibly matching TRBD1 (6 bases). This CDR3 region has 12 residues. V was pared by 2 bases and J by 8 bases, with 12 bases between. The germline gives CDR1 GTSNPN, CDR2 SVGIG (reference sequence). The CDR3 protein is CAWSLWTAEAFF. The CDR3 bases are TGTGCCTGGAGTCTTTGGACAGCGGAAGCTTTCTTT.

This clone was observed a single time. The junction and the germline gene differ at one end; a read error may be behind it. The chain combines TRBV15 with TRBJ2-7; 9 bases are shared with TRBD1. Germline V gene lookup returns CDR1 LNHNV and CDR2 YYDKDF (reference sequence). This CDR3 region has 14 residues. CDR3 nucleotide sequence: TGTGCCACCAGCCGAGACAGGGGGGCCTACGAGCAGTACTTC. Its protein is CATSRDRGAYEQYF. Full variable domain (outside the CDR3, taken from reference TRBV15 and TRBJ2-7): DAMVIQNPRYQVTQFGKPVTLSCSQTLNHNVMYWYQQKSSQAPKLLFHYYDKDFNNEADTPDNFQSRRPNTSFCFLDIRSPGLGDTAMYLCATSRDRGAYEQYFGPGTRLTVT.

This clone came up once. CDR3: CASTNSWSYEQYF. The CDR3 coding sequence is TGTGCCAGCACCAATAGCTGGTCCTACGAGCAGTACTTC. This sequence joins TRBV12-3 or TRBV12-4 and TRBJ2-7; no clear D. V lost 7 bases and J 1 base, leaving 11 bases between the germline ends. This CDR3 has 13 amino acids.

The genes are TRBV5-4 and TRBJ1-1, with 7 bases that match TRBD1. This CDR3 region has 15 residues. Looked up from germline, CDR1 is SGHNT and CDR2 is YYREEE (reference sequence). Losses at the gene ends were 1 base for V and 9 bases for J; bases not matched to a gene: 12. The CDR3 loop is CASSLIGQEFLKAFF. In DNA, the CDR3 is TGTGCCAGCAGCTTGATAGGACAGGAGTTCTTGAAAGCTTTCTTT. Looking up the rest from reference TRBV5-4 and TRBJ1-1 gives the full variable domain: ETGVTQSPTHLIKTRGQQVTLRCSSQSGHNTVSWYQQALGQGPQFIFQYYREEENGRGNFPPRFSGLQFPNYSSELNVNALELDDSALYLCASSLIGQEFLKAFFGQGTRLTVV.

This clone was found a few times. J is TRBJ2-5 and V is TRBV9; TRBD1 is a possible D gene (5 bases). V was shortened by 3 bases and J by 1 base, with 10 bases between the two germline ends. The CDR3 extends over 14 amino acids. Germline V gene sequence: CDR1 SGDLS, CDR2 YYNGEE. CDR3 region: CASSGTTAQETQYF. The CDR3, as DNA: TGTGCCAGCAGCGGGACAACCGCCCAAGAGACCCAGTACTTC.

The chain carries TRBV28 and TRBJ2-5, with D possibly TRBD1 on 7 matching bases. The CDR3 has 15 amino acids. V lost 7 bases and J 7 bases, leaving 22 bases between the germline ends. Germline loops: CDR1 MDHEN, CDR2 SYDVKM. The CDR3 DNA is TGTGCCAGCACCCCCTTAGGGCAGGGGGGTGCGACCCAGTACTTC. It translates to CASTPLGQGGATQYF. The whole variable domain, filled in from reference TRBV28 and TRBJ2-5, reads DVKVTQSSRYLVKRTGEKVFLECVQDMDHENMFWYRQDPGLGLRLIYFSYDVKMKEKGDIPEGYSVSREKKERFSLILESASTNQTSMYLCASTPLGQGGATQYFGPGTRLLVL.

J is TRBJ2-5 and V is TRBV15, with 7 bases that match TRBD1. CDR3 length: 13 residues. Germline V CDR1 and CDR2: LNHNV, YYDKDF (reference sequence). Trimming cost V 5 bases and J 1 base; bases outside gene matches: 1. This CDR3 is CATSGQVQETQYF. CDR3 coding DNA: TGTGCCACCAGCGGACAGGTCCAAGAGACCCAGTACTTC.

This sequence joins TRBV29-1 and TRBJ2-7; no reliable D call. Per the germline V gene, CDR1 is SQVTM and CDR2 is ANQGSEA. The CDR3 sequence is 12 residues long. V was clipped by 4 bases and J by 2 bases, with 9 bases between them. The CDR3 region has the DNA TGCAGCGTTGTTACAGTAGCCTACGAGCAGTACTTC. Its protein is CSVVTVAYEQYF.

Turning to this clone: Other DNA sequences in this specimen translate into the identical CDR3. The chain uses TRBV7-7 and TRBJ2-1; 9 bases are a match to TRBD2. Germline CDR1 and CDR2: SSHAT and FNYEAQ (reference sequence). V was clipped by 3 bases and J by 3 bases; unmatched bases: 3. There are 15 residues in the CDR3. For the CDR3, the DNA is TGTGCCAGCAGCTTGGGGACTAGCAGCTACAATGAGCAGTTCTTC. Its protein product is CASSLGTSSYNEQFF.

This clone occurred once. The V call is TRBV25-1, the J call TRBJ1-1, with 7 bases matching TRBD1. Germline trimming cut 8 bases from V and 0 bases from J; bases unmatched to any gene: 3. The CDR3 has 13 residues. CDR1 MGHDK and CDR2 SYGVNS come from the germline V gene. The CDR3 coding sequence is TGTGCCAGCCGGGACAGCATGAACACTGAAGCTTTCTTT. Its translation: CASRDSMNTEAFF.

This clone was picked up a small number of times. This chain links TRBV5-1 with TRBJ2-5; the match to TRBD2 covers 7 bases. This CDR3 spans 16 amino acids. Trimming took 6 bases from V and 2 from J; bases not matched to a gene: 13. Germline V CDR1 and CDR2: SGHRS, YFSETQ. The CDR3 sequence: CASTLGIGGSQETQYF. CDR3 DNA: TGCGCCAGCACCCTGGGGATAGGCGGGAGTCAAGAGACCCAGTACTTC.

This chain links TRBV27 with TRBJ2-7; 8 nucleotides align to TRBD2. Germline V lookup: CDR1 MNHEY, CDR2 SMNVEV (reference sequence). This CDR3 region has 13 residues. V lost 3 bases to trimming and J lost 3 bases; unmatched junction nucleotides: 1. The CDR3 is CASSFGRGYEQYF. The DNA for the CDR3 is TGTGCCAGCAGTTTCGGGAGGGGCTACGAGCAGTACTTC.

This clone was picked up one time. J is TRBJ2-1 and V is TRBV6-5, with 10 nucleotides matching TRBD2. CDR1 MNHEY and CDR2 SVGAGI come from the germline V gene. This CDR3 contains 13 residues. The V segment lost 5 bases and the J segment 7 bases; nucleotides outside the gene matches: 2. The CDR3 loop reads CASSLAGANEQFF. The CDR3 DNA reads as TGTGCCAGCAGTCTAGCGGGAGCAAATGAGCAGTTCTTC.

The rearrangement uses TRBV30 and TRBJ2-1; 9 bases fit TRBD2. Germline trimming cut 8 bases from V and 5 bases from J; bases unmatched to any gene: 7. The CDR3 has 13 amino acids. Germline CDR1 and CDR2: GTSNPN and SVGIG (reference sequence). The CDR3 nucleotides are TGTGCCGCGGGACTAGCAGCTAACAATGAGCAGTTCTTC. This translates into CAAGLAANNEQFF.

This clone has a count of ten or more. The V gene is TRBV27, the J gene TRBJ1-2; possible D gene TRBD1, 6 bases. This CDR3 contains 13 residues. Germline assignment: CDR1 MNHEY and CDR2 SMNVEV (reference sequence). V shed 6 bases and J shed 4 bases, with 12 bases lying between them. This CDR3 reads CASSLGGGYGYTF. The CDR3 bases are TGTGCCAGCAGCTTAGGGGGGGGCTATGGCTACACCTTC.

About this clone: Within the sample, other DNA sequences also encode this same CDR3. This chain links TRBV11-2 with TRBJ1-1; D possibly corresponds to TRBD1 (5 bases). Trimming took off 1 base at V and 11 bases at J, with 11 bases between the two ends. Germline V lookup: CDR1 SGHAT, CDR2 FQNNGV. The CDR3 spans 12 residues. CDR3 protein: CASSLVQGKAFF. The DNA of the CDR3 is TGTGCCAGCAGCTTAGTTCAGGGTAAGGCTTTCTTT. Full variable domain (remainder filled in from reference TRBV11-2 and TRBJ1-1): EAGVAQSPRYKIIEKRQSVAFWCNPISGHATLYWYQQILGQGPKLLIQFQNNGVVDDSQLPKDRFSAERLKGVDSTLKIQPAKLEDSAVYLCASSLVQGKAFFGQGTRLTVV.

This chain links TRBV19 with TRBJ1-2, with no clear D. The CDR3 has 18 amino acids. Per the germline V gene, CDR1 is LNHDA and CDR2 is SQIVND (reference sequence). V lost 3 bases and J 6 bases, leaving 26 bases between the germline ends. CDR3 nucleotide sequence: TGTGCCAGTAGTATTAGTTTGAGTGCCGGGGAGTCTATCCATGGCTACACCTTC. It is translated as CASSISLSAGESIHGYTF.

This sequence joins TRBV14 and TRBJ2-5; no definite D call. This CDR3 is built from 17 residues. V lost 0 bases to trimming and J lost 4 bases, with 18 bases between them. Germline values: CDR1 SGHDN, CDR2 FVKESK. The CDR3 here is CASSQDPLGGQRETQYF. In nucleotides, the CDR3 is TGTGCCAGCAGCCAAGATCCCCTCGGTGGGCAGAGAGAGACCCAGTACTTC. The full variable domain, in which reference TRBV14 and TRBJ2-5 provide the parts outside the CDR3, is EAGVTQFPSHSVIEKGQTVTLRCDPISGHDNLYWYRRVMGKEIKFLLHFVKESKQDESGMPNNRFLAERTGGTYSTLKVQPAELEDSGVYFCASSQDPLGGQRETQYFGPGTRLLVL.